This TCR beta chain derives from a study of T-cell reconstitution after alpha-beta-depleted transplantation in children. Findings and limits, study-wide: Newly produced T cells mostly provided counts and TCRbeta diversity after one year, as hyperexpanded clones declined. Certain patients had high TCRbeta diversity at day 60, and it came from recipient T cells and thymic progenitors that survived. Two months or so post-transplant, alpha-beta T cells reportedly derived from several hundred expanded graft clones.

This clonotype was seen repeatedly, ten times or more. Its matching antigen is unknown. The CDR3 has 17 amino acids. Trimming took 1 base from V and 7 from J; bases not matched to a gene: 8. Germline V gives CDR1 LGHNT, CDR2 FRNRAP. Preparing the TCRbeta library involved the use of unique molecular identifiers. TCRdb re-analysed the PCR reads in MiXCR, keeping a single row per CDR3 protein. Here the sample spans around 190,000 distinct CDR3 sequences, approximately 6.9% being singletons. The source was PBMCs, collected before TCRalphabeta/CD19-depleted stem cell transplant. This sequence originates from a boy aged 2 to 10 with acute lymphoblastic leukemia, due to receive a stem cell transplant. The chain employs TRBV12-5 and TRBJ2-1; 12 positions agree with TRBD2. The CDR3 reads CASGLGLLAGGPNEQFF. DNA of the CDR3: TGTGCTAGTGGTTTGGGCCTTCTAGCGGGGGGGCCGAATGAGCAGTTCTTC. The whole variable domain, filled in from reference TRBV12-5 and TRBJ2-1, reads DARVTQTPRHKVTEMGQEVTMRCQPILGHNTVFWYRQTMMQGLELLAYFRNRAPLDDSGMPKDRFSAEMPDATLATLKIQPSEPRDSAVYFCASGLGLLAGGPNEQFFGPGTRLTVL.